This T cell receptor (beta chain) emerged from a study of neurological immune-mediated disorders. Study-level results: The greatest TCR clonal expansion occurred in HTLV-1-associated myelopathy and the least in multiple sclerosis, which fell below healthy controls.

Each TCR transcript was tagged with a 10-nucleotide random UMI during 5'RACE. Every sequencing run generated over 190 million TCR-beta sequences from 15-18 subjects. TCRdb fed the 5' RACE reads into MiXCR, producing one record per CDR3 protein. Here the sample spans some 60,000 distinct CDR3 sequences, 3% to 4% being singletons. Ten or more counts support this clonotype. What it recognizes is unknown. This CDR3 region has 15 residues. From germline, CDR1 is KGHDR and CDR2 SFDVKD. Trimming at V came to 4 bases and at J to 3 bases, leaving 6 bases not matched to a gene. A total of 2 million PBMCs stored at -80 degrees C provided the unsorted libraries.

The sample consisted of PBMCs. The clonotype originates from a woman aged 45-65 years with multiple sclerosis. V gene TRBV24-1 combines with J gene TRBJ2-7; TRBD2 matches at 9 bases. The CDR3 is CATSDISGSSYEQYF. The CDR3 bases are TGTGCCACCAGTGACATTAGCGGGAGCAGCTACGAGCAGTACTTC.